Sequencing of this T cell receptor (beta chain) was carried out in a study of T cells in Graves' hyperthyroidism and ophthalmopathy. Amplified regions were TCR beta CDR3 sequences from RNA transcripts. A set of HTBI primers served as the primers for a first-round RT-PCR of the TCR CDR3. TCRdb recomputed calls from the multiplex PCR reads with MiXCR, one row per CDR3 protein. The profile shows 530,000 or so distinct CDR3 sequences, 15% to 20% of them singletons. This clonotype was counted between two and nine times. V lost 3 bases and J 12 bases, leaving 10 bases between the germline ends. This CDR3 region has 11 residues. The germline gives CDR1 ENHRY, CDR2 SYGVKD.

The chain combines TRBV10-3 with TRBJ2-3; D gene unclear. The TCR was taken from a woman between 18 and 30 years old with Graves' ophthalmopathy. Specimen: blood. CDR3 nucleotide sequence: TGTGCCATCAGTGATATGGGGTTTCAGTATTTT. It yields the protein CAISDMGFQYF.